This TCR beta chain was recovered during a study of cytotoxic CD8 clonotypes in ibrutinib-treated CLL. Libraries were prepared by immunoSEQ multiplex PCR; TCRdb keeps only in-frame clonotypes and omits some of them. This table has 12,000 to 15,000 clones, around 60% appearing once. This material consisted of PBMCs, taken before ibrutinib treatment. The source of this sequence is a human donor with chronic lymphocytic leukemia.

Written as DNA, the CDR3 is TGCGCCAGCAGCCAAGCCGGGACAGGGGTTTCACCCCTCCACTTT. Translating it yields CASSQAGTGVSPLHF. The chain carries TRBV4-1 and TRBJ1-6; the match to TRBD1 covers 10 bases. The CDR3 is 15 amino acids. With 1 base clipped from V and 9 bases from J, the junction kept 3 bases outside the gene matches. CDR1 and CDR2 from the germline V gene are MGHRA and YSYEKL.